This T cell receptor beta chain was sequenced in a study of graft-versus-host responses after intestinal transplantation. Study-level findings and limits: Detection of GvH clones occurred in recipient marrow, and some had their first appearance in ileum or blood.

The assay was immunoSEQ multiplex PCR, and TCRdb's table has in-frame clones only and misses some. The sample lists about 59,000 clones, around 92% occurring once. The sample holds a few counts of this clone. What it binds is not known. The clonotype was recovered from a human donor who was the organ donor for an intestinal transplant. Sequencing was performed on unstimulated CD4+ T cells sorted from spleen or lymph node cells, taken before transplant.

CDR3: CASSLGQGENSPLHF. In DNA, the CDR3 is TGTGCCAGCAGCTTGGGACAGGGTGAAAATTCACCCCTCCACTTT. V and J are TRBV5-5 and TRBJ1-6, with 7 bases lining up with TRBD1. CDR3 size: 15 residues. The ends lost 0 bases at V and 7 bases at J; junction bases unmatched: 4. Germline V lookup: CDR1 SGHKS, CDR2 YYEKEE (reference sequence).